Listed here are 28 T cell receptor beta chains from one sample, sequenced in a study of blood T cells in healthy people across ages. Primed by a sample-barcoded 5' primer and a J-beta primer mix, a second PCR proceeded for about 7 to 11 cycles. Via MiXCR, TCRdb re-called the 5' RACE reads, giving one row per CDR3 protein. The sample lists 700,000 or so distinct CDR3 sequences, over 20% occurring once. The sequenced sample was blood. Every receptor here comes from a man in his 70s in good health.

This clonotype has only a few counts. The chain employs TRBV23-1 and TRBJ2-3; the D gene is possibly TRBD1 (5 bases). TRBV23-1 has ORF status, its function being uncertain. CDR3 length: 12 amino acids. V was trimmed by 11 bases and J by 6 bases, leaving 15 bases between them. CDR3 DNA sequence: TGCGCCTCTCAGGGTAATCTGGATACGCAGTATTTT. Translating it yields CASQGNLDTQYF.

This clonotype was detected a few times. CDR3 in DNA: TGTGCCAGCAGTACGAGTAGCGGCCCCGGCTGGGAGACCCAGTACTTC. This translates into CASSTSSGPGWETQYF. V is TRBV12-3 or TRBV12-4 and J is TRBJ2-5, with D possibly TRBD2 on 6 matching bases. The CDR3 consists of 16 residues. V was trimmed by 5 bases and J by 5 bases, leaving 21 bases between them.

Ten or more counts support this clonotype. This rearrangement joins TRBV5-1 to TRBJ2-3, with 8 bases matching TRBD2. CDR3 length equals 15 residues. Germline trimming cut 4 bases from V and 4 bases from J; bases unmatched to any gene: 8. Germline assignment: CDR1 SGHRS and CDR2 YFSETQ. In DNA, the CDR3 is TGCGCCAGCAGCCTCCTGACTAGCGAGGCAGATACGCAGTATTTT. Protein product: CASSLLTSEADTQYF.

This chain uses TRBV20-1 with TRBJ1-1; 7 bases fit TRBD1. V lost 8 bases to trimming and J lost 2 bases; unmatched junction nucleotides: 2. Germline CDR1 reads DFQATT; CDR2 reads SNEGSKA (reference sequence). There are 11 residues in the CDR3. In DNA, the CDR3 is TGCAGTAAGGGGGCTAACACTGAAGCTTTCTTT. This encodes CSKGANTEAFF.

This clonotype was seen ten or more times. The CDR3 DNA reads TGTGCCAGCAGCGAACAGCGACTCCAAAAGGAGTTCTTC. Its translation is CASSEQRLQKEFF. V and J are TRBV7-2 and TRBJ2-1; D uncertain. The CDR3 spans 13 residues. Germline values: CDR1 SGHTA, CDR2 FQGNSA. The V end was cut by 5 bases, the J end by 14 bases, with 19 bases between.

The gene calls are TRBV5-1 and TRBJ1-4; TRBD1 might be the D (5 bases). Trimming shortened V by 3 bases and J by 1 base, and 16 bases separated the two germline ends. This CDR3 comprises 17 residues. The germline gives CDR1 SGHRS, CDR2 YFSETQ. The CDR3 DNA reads TGCGCCAGCAGCTCGGGACCTGCTAGGGGAACTAATGAAAAACTGTTTTTT. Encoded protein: CASSSGPARGTNEKLFF.

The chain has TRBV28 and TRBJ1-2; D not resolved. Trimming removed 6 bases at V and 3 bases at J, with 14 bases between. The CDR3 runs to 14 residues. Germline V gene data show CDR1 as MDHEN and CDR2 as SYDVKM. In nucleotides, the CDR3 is TGTGCCAGCAGCCCCCCCGGCAGGTACTATGGCTACACCTTC. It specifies CASSPPGRYYGYTF.

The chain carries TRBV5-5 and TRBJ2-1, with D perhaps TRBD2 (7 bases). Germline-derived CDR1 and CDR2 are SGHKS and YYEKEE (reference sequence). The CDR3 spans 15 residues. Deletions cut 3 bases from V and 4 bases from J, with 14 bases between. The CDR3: CASSSRGGDYNEQFF. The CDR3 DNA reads TGTGCCAGCAGCTCAAGAGGGGGGGATTACAATGAGCAGTTCTTC.

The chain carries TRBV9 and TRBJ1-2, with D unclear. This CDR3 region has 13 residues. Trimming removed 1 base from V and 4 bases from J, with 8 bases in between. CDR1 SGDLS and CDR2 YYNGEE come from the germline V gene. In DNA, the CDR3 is TGTGCCAGCAGCGTATCGGGTGTCTATGGCTACACCTTC. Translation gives CASSVSGVYGYTF. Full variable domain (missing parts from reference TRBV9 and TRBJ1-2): DSGVTQTPKHLITATGQRVTLRCSPRSGDLSVYWYQQSLDQGLQFLIQYYNGEERAKGNILERFSAQQFPDLHSELNLSSLELGDSALYFCASSVSGVYGYTFGSGTRLTVV.

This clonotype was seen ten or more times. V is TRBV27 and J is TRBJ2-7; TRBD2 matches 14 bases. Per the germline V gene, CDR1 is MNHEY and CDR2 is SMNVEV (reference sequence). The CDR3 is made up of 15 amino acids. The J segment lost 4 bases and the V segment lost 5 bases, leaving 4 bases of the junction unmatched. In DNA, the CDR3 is TGTGCCAGCAGTCCCGGGACTAGCGGGGGATACGAGCAGTACTTC. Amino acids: CASSPGTSGGYEQYF.

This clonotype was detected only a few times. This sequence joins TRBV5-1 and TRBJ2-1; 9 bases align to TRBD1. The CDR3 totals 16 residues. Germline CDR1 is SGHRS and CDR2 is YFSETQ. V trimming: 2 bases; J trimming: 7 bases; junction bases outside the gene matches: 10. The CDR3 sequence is CASSLQDGTGRNEQFF. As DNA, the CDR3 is TGCGCCAGCAGCTTACAGGACGGGACAGGGCGGAATGAGCAGTTCTTC.

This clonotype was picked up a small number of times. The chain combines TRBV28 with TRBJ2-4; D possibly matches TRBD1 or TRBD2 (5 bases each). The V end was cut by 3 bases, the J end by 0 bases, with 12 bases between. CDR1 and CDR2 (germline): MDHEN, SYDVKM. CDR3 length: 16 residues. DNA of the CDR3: TGTGCCAGCAGTTTGAGGGGCTTGGGAGCCAAAAACATTCAGTACTTC. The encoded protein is CASSLRGLGAKNIQYF.

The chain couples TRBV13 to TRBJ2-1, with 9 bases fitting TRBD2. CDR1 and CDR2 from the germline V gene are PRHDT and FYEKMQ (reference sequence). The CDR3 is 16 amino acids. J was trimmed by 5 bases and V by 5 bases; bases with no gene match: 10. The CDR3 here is CASSSRGGGANNEQFF. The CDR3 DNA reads TGTGCCAGCAGCAGCCGGGGCGGGGGGGCTAACAATGAGCAGTTCTTC.

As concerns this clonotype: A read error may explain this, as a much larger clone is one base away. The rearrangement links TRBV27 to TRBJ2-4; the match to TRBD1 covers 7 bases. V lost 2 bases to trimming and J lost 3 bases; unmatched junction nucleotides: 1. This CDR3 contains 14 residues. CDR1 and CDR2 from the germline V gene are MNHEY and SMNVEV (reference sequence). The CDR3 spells CASSLQGVKNIQYF. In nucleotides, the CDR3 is TGTGCCAGCAGTTTACAGGGGGTCAAAAACATTCAGTACTTC.

In DNA form, the CDR3 reads TGCAGCGTTGAGAGGGGGTACGATGGCTACACCTTC. Residues: CSVERGYDGYTF. The chain joins TRBV29-1 to TRBJ1-2; D possibly corresponds to TRBD1 (6 bases). Trimming removed 3 bases at V and 6 bases at J, with 11 bases between. The CDR3 length is 12 residues. Looked up from germline, CDR1 is SQVTM and CDR2 is ANQGSEA.

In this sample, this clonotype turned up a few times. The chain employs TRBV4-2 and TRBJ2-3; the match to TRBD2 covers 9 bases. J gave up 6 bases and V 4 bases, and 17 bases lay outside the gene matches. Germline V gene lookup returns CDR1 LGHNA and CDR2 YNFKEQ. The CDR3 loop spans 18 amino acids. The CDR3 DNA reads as TGTGCCAGCAGCCCGTTAGCGGGGGTTGGCCGGGGGTTTGATACGCAGTATTTT. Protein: CASSPLAGVGRGFDTQYF.

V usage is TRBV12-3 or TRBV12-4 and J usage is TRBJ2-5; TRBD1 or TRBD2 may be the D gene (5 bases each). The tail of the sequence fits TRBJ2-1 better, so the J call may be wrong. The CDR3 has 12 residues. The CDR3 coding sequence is TGTGCCAGCAGCTCAGGGACGAATGAGCAGTTCTTC. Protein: CASSSGTNEQFF.

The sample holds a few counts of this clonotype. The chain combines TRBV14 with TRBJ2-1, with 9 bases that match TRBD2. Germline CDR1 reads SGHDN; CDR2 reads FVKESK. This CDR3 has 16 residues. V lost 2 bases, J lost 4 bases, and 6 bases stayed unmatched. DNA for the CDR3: TGTGCCAGCAGCCAAATAGCGGGGGCGACATACAATGAGCAGTTCTTC. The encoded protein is CASSQIAGATYNEQFF.

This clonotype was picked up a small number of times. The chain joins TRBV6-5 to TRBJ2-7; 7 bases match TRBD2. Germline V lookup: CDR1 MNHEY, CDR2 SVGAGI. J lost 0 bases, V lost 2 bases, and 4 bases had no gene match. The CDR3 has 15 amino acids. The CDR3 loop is CASSYGAGDSYEQYF. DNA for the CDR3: TGTGCCAGCAGTTACGGCGCGGGGGACTCCTACGAGCAGTACTTC.

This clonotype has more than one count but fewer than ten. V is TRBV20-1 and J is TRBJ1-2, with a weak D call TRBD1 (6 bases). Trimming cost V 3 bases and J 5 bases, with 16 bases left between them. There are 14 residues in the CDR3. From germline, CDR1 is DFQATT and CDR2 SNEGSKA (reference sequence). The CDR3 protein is CSARRDKGSYGYTF. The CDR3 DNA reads TGCAGTGCTAGGCGGGACAAGGGGTCGTATGGCTACACCTTC.

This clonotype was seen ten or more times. Here the CDR3 reads CSASSGRETQYF. The CDR3 nucleotides are TGCAGTGCTAGTTCAGGGCGGGAGACCCAGTACTTC. The chain couples TRBV20-1 to TRBJ2-5; TRBD1 is a possible D gene (5 bases). This CDR3 region has 12 residues. V shed 3 bases and J shed 5 bases, with 10 bases lying between them. In germline, CDR1 is DFQATT, CDR2 SNEGSKA (reference sequence).

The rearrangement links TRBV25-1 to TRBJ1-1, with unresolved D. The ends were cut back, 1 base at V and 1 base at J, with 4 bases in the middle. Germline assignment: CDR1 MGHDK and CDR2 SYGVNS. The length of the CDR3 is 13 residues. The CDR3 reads CASSEFGNTEAFF. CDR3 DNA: TGTGCCAGCAGTGAATTTGGGAACACTGAAGCTTTCTTT.

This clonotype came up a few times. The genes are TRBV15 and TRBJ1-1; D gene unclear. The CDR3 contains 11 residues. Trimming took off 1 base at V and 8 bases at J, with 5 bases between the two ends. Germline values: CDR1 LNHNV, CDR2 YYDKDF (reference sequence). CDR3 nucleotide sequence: TGTGCCACCAGCAGAGGAGGGGAAGCTTTCTTT. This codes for CATSRGGEAFF.

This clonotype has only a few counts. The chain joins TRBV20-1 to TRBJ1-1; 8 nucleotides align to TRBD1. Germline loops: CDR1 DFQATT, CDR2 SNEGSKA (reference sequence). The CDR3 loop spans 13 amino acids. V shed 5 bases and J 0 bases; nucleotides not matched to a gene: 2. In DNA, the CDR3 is TGCAGTGCTGCGGACAGGGTGAACACTGAAGCTTTCTTT. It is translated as CSAADRVNTEAFF.

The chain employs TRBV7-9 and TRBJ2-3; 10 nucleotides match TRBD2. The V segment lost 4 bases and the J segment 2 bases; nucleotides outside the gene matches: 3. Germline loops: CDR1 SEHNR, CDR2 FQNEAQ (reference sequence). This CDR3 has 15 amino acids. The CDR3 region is CASSSSGSNTDTQYF. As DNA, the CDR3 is TGTGCCAGCAGCTCTAGCGGGAGTAACACAGATACGCAGTATTTT. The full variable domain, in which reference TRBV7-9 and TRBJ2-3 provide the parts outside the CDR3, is DTGVSQNPRHKITKRGQNVTFRCDPISEHNRLYWYRQTLGQGPEFLTYFQNEAQLEKSRLLSDRFSAERPKGSFSTLEIQRTEQGDSAMYLCASSSSGSNTDTQYFGPGTRLTVL.

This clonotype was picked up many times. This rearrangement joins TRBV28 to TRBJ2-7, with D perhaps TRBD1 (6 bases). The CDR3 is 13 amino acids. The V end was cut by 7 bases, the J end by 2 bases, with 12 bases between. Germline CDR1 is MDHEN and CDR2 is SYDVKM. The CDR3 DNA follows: TGTGCCAGCAATCAGGGGTTGACCTACGAGCAGTACTTC. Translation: CASNQGLTYEQYF.

In nucleotides, the CDR3 is TGTGCCAGCAGTTTAAGGGGTGCAGGGGGCAAGGTTGGCTACACCTTC. Translating gives CASSLRGAGGKVGYTF. This chain connects TRBV12-3 or TRBV12-4 to TRBJ1-2; 8 bases agree with TRBD1. The junction had 12 bases not matched to a gene; V was cut back by 2 bases and J by 7 bases. The CDR3 runs 16 residues.

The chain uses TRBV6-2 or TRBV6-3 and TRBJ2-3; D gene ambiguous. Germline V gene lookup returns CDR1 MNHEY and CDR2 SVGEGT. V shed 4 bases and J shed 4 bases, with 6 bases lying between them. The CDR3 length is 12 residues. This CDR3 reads CASSSAPDTQYF. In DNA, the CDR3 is TGTGCCAGCAGTTCAGCACCAGATACGCAGTATTTT.